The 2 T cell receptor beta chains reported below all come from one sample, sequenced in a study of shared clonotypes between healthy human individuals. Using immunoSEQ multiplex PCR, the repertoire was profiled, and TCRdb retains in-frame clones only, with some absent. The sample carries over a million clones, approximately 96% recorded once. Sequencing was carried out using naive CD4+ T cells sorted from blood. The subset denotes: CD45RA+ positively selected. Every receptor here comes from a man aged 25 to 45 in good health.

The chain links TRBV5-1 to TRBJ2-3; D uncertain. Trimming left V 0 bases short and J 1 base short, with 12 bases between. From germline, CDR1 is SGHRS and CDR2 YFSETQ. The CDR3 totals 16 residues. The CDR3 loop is CASSLGSGLGTDTQYF. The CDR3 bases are TGCGCCAGCAGCTTGGGGTCAGGCTTAGGCACAGATACGCAGTATTTT.

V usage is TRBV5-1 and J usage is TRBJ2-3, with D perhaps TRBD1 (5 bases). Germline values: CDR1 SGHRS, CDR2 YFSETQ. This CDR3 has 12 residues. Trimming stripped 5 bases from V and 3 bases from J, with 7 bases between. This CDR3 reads CASRQETDTQYF. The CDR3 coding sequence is TGCGCCAGCAGACAGGAGACAGATACGCAGTATTTT.